The clone carrying this T cell receptor (beta chain) has a handful of counts. Time point noted: persistent/refractory GD, antithyroid drugs over 5 years with positive TRAb. The TCR library was made from RNA that had been extracted from PBMCs in TRIzol. The record originates from a study of regulatory T cells in long-lasting Graves disease. V was trimmed by 0 bases and J by 7 bases, leaving 13 bases between them. This CDR3 is built from 16 residues. Per the germline V gene, CDR1 is MNHEY and CDR2 is SMNVEV (reference sequence). Arm-PCR of CDR3 regions with iRepertoire HTBI primers generated TCR beta libraries. TCRdb reprocessed the multiplex PCR reads via MiXCR and lists one record per CDR3 protein. The sample consists of around 400,000 distinct CDR3 sequences, under 25% of them appearing once.

The chain is built from TRBV27 and TRBJ1-6; D is possibly TRBD1 (6 bases). The TCR originated in a female donor with Graves disease. The starting material was peripheral blood mononuclear cells (PBMCs), obtained when the disease was refractory, from a patient treated with antithyroid drugs. The CDR3 bases are TGTGCCAGCAGTTTATCCTGGGGACATAAAAATTCACCCCTCCACTTT. This codes for CASSLSWGHKNSPLHF.